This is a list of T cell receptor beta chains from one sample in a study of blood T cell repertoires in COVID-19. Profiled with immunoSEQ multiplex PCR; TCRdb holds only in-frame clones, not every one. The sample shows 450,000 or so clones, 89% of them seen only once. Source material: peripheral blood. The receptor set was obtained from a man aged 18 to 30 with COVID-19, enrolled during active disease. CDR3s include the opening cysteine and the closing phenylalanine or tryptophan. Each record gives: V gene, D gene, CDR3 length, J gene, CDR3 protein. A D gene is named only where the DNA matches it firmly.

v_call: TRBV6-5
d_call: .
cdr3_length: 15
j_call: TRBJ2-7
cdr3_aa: CASSYSSVTAYEQYF

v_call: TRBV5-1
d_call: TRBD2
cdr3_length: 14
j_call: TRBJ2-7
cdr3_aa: CASSYGVLAGEQYF

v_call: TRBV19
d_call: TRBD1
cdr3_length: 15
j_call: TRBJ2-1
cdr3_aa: CASRAGTGFYNEQFF

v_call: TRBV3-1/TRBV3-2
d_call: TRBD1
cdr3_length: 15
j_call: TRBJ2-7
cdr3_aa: CASSQGRAGGNEQYF

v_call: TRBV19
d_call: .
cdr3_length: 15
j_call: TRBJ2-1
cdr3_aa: CASNPYGGQYNEQFF

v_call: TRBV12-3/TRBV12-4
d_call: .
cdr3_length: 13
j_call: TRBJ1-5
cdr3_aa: CASSLAEHQPQHF

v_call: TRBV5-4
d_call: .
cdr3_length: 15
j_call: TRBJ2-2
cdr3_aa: CASSLRQANTGELFF

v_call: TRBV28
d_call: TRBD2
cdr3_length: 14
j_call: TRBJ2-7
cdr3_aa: CASRKAGSSYEQYF

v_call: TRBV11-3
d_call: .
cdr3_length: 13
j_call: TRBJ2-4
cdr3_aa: CASSPARVNIQYF

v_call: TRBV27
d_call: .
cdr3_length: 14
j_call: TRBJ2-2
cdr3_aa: CASSFGGNTGELFF

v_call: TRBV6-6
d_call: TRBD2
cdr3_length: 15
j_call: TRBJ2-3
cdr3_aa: CASTLAGGSTDTQYF

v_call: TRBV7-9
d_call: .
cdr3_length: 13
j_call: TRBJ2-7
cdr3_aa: CASSLRGSGEQYF

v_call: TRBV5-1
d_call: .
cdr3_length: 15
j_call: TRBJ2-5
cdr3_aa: CASSLGNERVETQYF

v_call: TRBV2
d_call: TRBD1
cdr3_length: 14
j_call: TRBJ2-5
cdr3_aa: CASWTGGYQETQYF

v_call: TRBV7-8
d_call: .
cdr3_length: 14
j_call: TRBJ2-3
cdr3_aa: CASSPGSIADTQYF

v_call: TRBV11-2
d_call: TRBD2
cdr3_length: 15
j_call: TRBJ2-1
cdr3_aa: CASSLKRGAHNEQFF

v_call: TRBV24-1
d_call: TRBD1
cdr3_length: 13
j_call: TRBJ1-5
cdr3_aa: CATSDRQGQPQHF

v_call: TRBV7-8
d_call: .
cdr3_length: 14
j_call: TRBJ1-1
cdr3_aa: CASSLNDAGTEAFF

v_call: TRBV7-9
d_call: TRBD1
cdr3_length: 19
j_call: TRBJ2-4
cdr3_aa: CASSKTGDTSSFPKNIQYF

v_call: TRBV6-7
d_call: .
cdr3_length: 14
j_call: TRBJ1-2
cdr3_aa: CASSPCLGTYGYTF

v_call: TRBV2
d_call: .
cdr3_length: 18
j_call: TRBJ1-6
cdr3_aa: CASSEGGRSSSYNSPLHF

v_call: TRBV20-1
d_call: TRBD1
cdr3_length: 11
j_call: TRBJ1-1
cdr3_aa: CGGTGAAEAFF

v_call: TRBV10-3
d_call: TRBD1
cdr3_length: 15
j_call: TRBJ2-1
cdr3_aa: CAIRGGQGIDNEQFF